This T cell receptor (beta chain) derives from a study of cytomegalovirus exposure and HLA in healthy donors. This PCR relied on a set of 60 Vbeta primers and 13 Jbeta primers. Data came from immunoSEQ multiplex PCR; TCRdb stores just in-frame clones and leaves some out. The repertoire includes around 65,000 clones, under 85% of them detected once, and about 53% sits in the top ten. The CDR3 is 15 amino acids. Looked up from germline, CDR1 is MDHEN and CDR2 is SYDVKM. The trim removed 7 bases at V and 3 bases at J, leaving 6 bases unmatched. The sample taken for sequencing was PBMCs. The clonotype comes from a man over 45 in good health and CMV-seropositive. The rearrangement links TRBV28 to TRBJ1-2, with 12 bases matching TRBD1. CDR3 DNA: TGTGCCAGCACGGGACAGGGGGCGGGTGACTATGGCTACACCTTC. Translated, it gives CASTGQGAGDYGYTF.